The present T cell receptor (beta chain) was sequenced within a study of T cell responses to AZD1222 COVID-19 vaccine. Study information: Whether given at about 4 or about 12 weeks, second doses were pooled.

V lost 0 bases to trimming and J lost 3 bases; unmatched junction nucleotides: 7. CDR3 length equals 17 residues. CDR1 and CDR2 from the germline V gene are LNHNV and YYDKDF (reference sequence). Libraries were prepared by immunoSEQ multiplex PCR; TCRdb keeps only in-frame clonotypes and omits some of them. This sample has roughly 110,000 clones, with about 90% found just once. Notes on this clone: What it recognizes is unknown.

Study-level findings and limits: Variant regions that are unmutated are reportedly the target of nearly half of spike-specific TCRs. Scientists sampled the repertoires only once the peak T cell response had passed.

This clonotype was sampled from an adult in good health. Sequences were derived from peripheral blood, sampled on day 0 of AZD1222 vaccination. The J gene is TRBJ2-7, the V gene TRBV15; 11 bases align to TRBD2. Written as DNA, the CDR3 is TGTGCCACCAGCAGAGAAAGAGGACTAGCGGGTTACTACGAGCAGTACTTC. Protein sequence: CATSRERGLAGYYEQYF.